This TCR beta chain originates from a study of blood T cells in healthy people across ages. Sample-barcoded 5' priming and a J-beta primer mix drove a second PCR of roughly 6 to 12 cycles. From the 5' RACE reads, TCRdb called clonotypes with MiXCR, one entry per CDR3 protein. The sample lists 1.5 million to 2 million distinct CDR3 sequences; about 31% were seen once. The CDR3 extends over 18 amino acids. The germline gives CDR1 DFQATT, CDR2 SNEGSKA (reference sequence). With 1 base clipped from V and 3 bases from J, the junction kept 8 bases outside the gene matches. The gene calls are TRBV20-1 and TRBJ2-6, with 11 bases matching TRBD1. The receptor was isolated from a woman aged 25 to 39 in good health. Sequenced: blood. The CDR3 DNA is TGCAGTGCTAGAGCCCGGACAGGGGGCGCGTATGGGGCCAACGTCCTGACTTTC. Translation: CSARARTGGAYGANVLTF.